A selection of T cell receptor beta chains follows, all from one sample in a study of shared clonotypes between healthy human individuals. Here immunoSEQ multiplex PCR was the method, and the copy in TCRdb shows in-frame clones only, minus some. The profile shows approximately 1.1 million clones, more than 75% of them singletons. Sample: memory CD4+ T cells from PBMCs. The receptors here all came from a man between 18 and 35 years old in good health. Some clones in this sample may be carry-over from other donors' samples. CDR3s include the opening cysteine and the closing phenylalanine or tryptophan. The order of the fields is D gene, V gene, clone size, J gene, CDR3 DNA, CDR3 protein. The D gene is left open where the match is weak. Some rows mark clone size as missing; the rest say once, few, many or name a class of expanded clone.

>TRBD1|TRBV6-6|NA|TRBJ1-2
TGTGCCAGCAGCTGGGGACAGACTGATGGCTACACCTTC
CASSWGQTDGYTF
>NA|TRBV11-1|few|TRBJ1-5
TGTGCCAGCAGCTTAAGGTGGGGGGCAGGTCGAAGCAATCAGCCCCAGCATTTT
CASSLRWGAGRSNQPQHF
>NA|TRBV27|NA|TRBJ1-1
TGTGCCAGCAGTTTAGGATGGAAAGGGACCTTTGCATGGAGGACTGAAGCTTTCTTT
CASSLGWKGTFAWRTEAFF
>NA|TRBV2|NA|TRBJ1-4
TGTGCCAGCGAGCAAGGTACTAATGAAAAACTGTTTTTT
CASEQGTNEKLFF
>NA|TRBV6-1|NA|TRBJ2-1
TGTGCCAGCAAAGGGACTCCGGACAATGAGCAGTTCTTC
CASKGTPDNEQFF
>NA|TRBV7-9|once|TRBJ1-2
TGTGCCAGCAGACCCGAGGGGCCGAGCTACACCTTC
CASRPEGPSYTF
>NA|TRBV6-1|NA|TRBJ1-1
TGTGCCAGCAATGAGGGTGTTGGCAGTGAAGCTTTCTTT
CASNEGVGSEAFF
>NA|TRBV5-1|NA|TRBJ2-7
TGCGCCAGCAGCTTTGGGGTTAACCGGGACTCCTCCTACGAGCAGTACTTC
CASSFGVNRDSSYEQYF
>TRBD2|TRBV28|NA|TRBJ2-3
TGTGCCAGCAGTGCCCCCGGCCGGGGGGAATTTGGAGATACGCAGTATTTT
CASSAPGRGEFGDTQYF
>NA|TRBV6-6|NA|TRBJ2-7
TGTGCCAGCAGTTACGGGGGGACCTCGAGGGAGCAGTACTTC
CASSYGGTSREQYF
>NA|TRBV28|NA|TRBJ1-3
TGTGCCAGCACCCCTTGGGGGGGGCGCGGTTCCTCTGGAAACACCATATATTTT
CASTPWGGRGSSGNTIYF
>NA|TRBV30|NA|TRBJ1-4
TGTGCCTGGAGTAAAACCACAGGGACGACTAATGAAAAACTGTTTTTT
CAWSKTTGTTNEKLFF
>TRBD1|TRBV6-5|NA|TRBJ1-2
TGTGCCAGCAGTGCCGACAGGGTGGGCGGCTACACCTTC
CASSADRVGGYTF
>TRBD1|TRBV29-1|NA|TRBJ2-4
TGCAGCGCCCTGGCGACAGGGAAGGAAGACATTCAGTACTTC
CSALATGKEDIQYF
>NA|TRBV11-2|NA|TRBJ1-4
TGTGCCAGCAGCTTACAGGGGCGGGATGAAAAACTGTTTTTT
CASSLQGRDEKLFF
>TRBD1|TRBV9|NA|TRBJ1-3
TGTGCCAGCAGCAGAGGACAGGGGGCTGGAAACACCATATATTTT
CASSRGQGAGNTIYF
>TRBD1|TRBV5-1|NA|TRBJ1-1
TGCGCCAGCAGCACAACGACAGGGCAGAACACTGAAGCTTTCTTT
CASSTTTGQNTEAFF
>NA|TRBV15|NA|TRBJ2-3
TGTGCCACCAGCAGAGATCGTGCAGGCTGGGGCACAGATACGCAGTATTTT
CATSRDRAGWGTDTQYF
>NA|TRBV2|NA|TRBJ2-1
TGTGCCAGCAAGAACATTAATGAGCAGTTCTTC
CASKNINEQFF
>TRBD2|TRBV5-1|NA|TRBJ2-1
TGCGCCAGCAGCGCATCGGGGAGGGTTTCCAATGAGCAGTTCTTC
CASSASGRVSNEQFF
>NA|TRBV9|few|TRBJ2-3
TGTGCCAGCAGCGTACAAGGATTAGCAGCTACTTCTAGCACAGATACGCAGTATTTT
CASSVQGLAATSSTDTQYF
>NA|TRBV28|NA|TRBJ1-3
TGTGCCAGCAGCTCGACGGGACGCTCTGGAAACACCATATATTTT
CASSSTGRSGNTIYF
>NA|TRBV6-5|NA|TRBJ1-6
TGTGCCAGCAGTACGACCACAGGGACCGTTTCACCCCTCCACTTT
CASSTTTGTVSPLHF
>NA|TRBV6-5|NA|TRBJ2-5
TGTGCCAGCAGTTACTCCCTAGTACGGGGAGAGACCCAGTACTTC
CASSYSLVRGETQYF
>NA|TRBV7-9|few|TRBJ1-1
TGTGCCAGCAGCTGGGACACTTCGAACACTGAAGCTTTCTTT
CASSWDTSNTEAFF
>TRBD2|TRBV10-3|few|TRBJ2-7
TGTGCCATCAGTGAGTCCCTAGCGGGAGGCAACGAGCAGTACTTC
CAISESLAGGNEQYF
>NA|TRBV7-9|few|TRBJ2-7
TGTGCCAGCAGCTTTTCTCGACTACCTTACGAGCAGTACTTC
CASSFSRLPYEQYF
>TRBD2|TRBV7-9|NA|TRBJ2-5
TGTGCCAGCAGCCAAGGGAGCGGACTAGCAGGACAGACCCAGTACTTC
CASSQGSGLAGQTQYF
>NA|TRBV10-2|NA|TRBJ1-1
TGCGCCAGCAGTGAGAATCGGGGGGCTGAAGCTTTCTTT
CASSENRGAEAFF
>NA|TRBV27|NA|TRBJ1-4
TGTGCCAGCAGTTTCAGCCAGGCAACAACTAATGAAAAACTGTTTTTT
CASSFSQATTNEKLFF
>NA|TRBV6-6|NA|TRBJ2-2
TGTGCCAGCACACAGGGACTTCACCCCGCCGGGGAGCTGTTTTTT
CASTQGLHPAGELFF
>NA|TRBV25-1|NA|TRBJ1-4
TGTGCCAGCAGTGAGGACCCAACTAATGAAAAACTGTTTTTT
CASSEDPTNEKLFF
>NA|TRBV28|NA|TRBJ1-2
TGTGCCAGCAAACCATCCGAGAGGCAGCTATATGGCTACACCTTC
CASKPSERQLYGYTF
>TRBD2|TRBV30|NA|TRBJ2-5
TGTGCCTGGAGTGTTGGAAGACTAGCGGGAGGGCAGTACTTC
CAWSVGRLAGGQYF
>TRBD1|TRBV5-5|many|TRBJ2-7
TGTGCCAGCAGCCCGGCCCCCGGACAGGGGTTCCTTGGCGAGCAGTACTTC
CASSPAPGQGFLGEQYF
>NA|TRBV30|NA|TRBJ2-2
TGTGCCTGGAGTAGGTTACCGGGAAACACCGGGGAGCTGTTTTTT
CAWSRLPGNTGELFF
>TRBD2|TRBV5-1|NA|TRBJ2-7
TGCGCCAGCAGCTCGGGTAGCGGGATTTTCGACGAGCAGTACTTC
CASSSGSGIFDEQYF
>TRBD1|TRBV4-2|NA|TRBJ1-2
TGTGCCAGCAGCCAGGGGGACAGGGGAGGCTACACCTTC
CASSQGDRGGYTF
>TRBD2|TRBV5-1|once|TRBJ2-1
TGCGCCAGCAGCTTGGCCCTAGCGGGAGGGTTCGATGAGCAGTTCTTC
CASSLALAGGFDEQFF
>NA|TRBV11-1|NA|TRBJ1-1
TGTGCCAGCAGCTCCAGCGGTGGGGGCAGGGCTCGTCTGAACACTGAAGCTTTCTTT
CASSSSGGGRARLNTEAFF
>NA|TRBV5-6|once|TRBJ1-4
TGTGCCAGCAGCTTGGTAGGCGCAGCAACTAATGAAAAACTGTTTTTT
CASSLVGAATNEKLFF
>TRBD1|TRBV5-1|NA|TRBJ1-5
TGCGCCAGCAGCTTGGGACAGGGGAACAATCAGCCCCAGCATTTT
CASSLGQGNNQPQHF
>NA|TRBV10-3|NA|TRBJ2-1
TGTGCCATCAGCGGGTCTGCCAATGAGCAGTTCTTC
CAISGSANEQFF
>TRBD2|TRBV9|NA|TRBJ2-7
TGTGCCAGCAGCGCCGGGACTACCTACGAGCAGTACTTC
CASSAGTTYEQYF
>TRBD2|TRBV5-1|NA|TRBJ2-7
TGCGCCAGCAGCCCCCCTGACCTAGCGGGAGACTACGAGCAGTACTTC
CASSPPDLAGDYEQYF
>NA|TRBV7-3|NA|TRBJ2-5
TGTGCCAGCAGCCCTAAACCAGGGCCCCAAGAGACCCAGTACTTC
CASSPKPGPQETQYF
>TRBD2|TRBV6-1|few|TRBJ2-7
TGTGCCAGCAGACTCCGGAGTAGCGGGACCTACGAGCAGTACTTC
CASRLRSSGTYEQYF
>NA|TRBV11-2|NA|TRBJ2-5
TGTGCCAGCGGATTCAGCGCCGGGGAGACCCAGTACTTC
CASGFSAGETQYF
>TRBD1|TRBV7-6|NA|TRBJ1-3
TGTGCCAGCAGCTCGGGACAGGGGCACTCTGGAAACACCATATATTTT
CASSSGQGHSGNTIYF